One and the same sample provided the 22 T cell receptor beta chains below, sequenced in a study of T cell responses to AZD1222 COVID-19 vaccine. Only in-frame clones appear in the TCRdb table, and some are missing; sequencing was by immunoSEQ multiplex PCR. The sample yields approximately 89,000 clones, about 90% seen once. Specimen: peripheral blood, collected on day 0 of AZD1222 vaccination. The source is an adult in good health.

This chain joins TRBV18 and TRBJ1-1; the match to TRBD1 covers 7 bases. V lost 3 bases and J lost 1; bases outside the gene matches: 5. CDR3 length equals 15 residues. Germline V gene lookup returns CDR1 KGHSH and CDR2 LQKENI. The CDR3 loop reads CASSPSGGANTEAFF. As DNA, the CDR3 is TGTGCCAGCTCACCCTCAGGGGGGGCGAACACTGAAGCTTTCTTT.

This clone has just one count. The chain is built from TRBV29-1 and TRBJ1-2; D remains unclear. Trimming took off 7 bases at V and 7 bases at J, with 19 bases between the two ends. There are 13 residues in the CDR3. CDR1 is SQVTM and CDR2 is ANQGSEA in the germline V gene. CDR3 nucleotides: TGCAGCGCCGTGAATGATAGGACTCGTGGCTACACCTTC. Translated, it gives CSAVNDRTRGYTF.

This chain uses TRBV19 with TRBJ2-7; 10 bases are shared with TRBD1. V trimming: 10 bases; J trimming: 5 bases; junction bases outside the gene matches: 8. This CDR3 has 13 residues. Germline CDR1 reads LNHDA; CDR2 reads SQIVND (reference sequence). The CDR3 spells CATADRGPNEQYF. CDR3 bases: TGTGCCACCGCAGACAGGGGGCCTAACGAGCAGTACTTC.

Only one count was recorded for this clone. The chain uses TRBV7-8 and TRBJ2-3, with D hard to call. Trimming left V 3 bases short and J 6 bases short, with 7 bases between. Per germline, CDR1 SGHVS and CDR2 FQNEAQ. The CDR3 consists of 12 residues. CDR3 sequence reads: CASSFRMDTQYF. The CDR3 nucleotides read TGTGCCAGCAGCTTTAGAATGGATACGCAGTATTTT.

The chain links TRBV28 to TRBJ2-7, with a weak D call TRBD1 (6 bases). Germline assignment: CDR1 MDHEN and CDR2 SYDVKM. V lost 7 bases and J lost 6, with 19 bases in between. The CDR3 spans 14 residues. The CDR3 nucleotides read TGTGCCAGCACTTTGACAGGCTCGGTCTCCGAGCAGTACTTC. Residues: CASTLTGSVSEQYF.

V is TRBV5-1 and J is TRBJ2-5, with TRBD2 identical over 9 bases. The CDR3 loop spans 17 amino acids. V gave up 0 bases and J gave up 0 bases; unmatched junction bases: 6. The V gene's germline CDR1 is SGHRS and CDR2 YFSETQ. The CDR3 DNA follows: TGCGCCAGCAGCTTGGGGCTAGCGGGATTGTACCAAGAGACCCAGTACTTC. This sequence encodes CASSLGLAGLYQETQYF.

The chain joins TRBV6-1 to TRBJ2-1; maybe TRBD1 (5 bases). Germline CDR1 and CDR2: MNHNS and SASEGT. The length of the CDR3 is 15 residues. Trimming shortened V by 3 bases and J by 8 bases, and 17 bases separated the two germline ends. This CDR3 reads CASSEGWPRADEQFF. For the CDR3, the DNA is TGTGCCAGCAGTGAGGGTTGGCCCAGGGCGGATGAGCAGTTCTTC.

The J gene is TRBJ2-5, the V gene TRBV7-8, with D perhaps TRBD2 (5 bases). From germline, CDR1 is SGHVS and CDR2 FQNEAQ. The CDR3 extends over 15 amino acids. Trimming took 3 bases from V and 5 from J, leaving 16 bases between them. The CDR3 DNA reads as TGTGCCAGCAGCTTCCCCCGGGAACCGAGGGAGACCCAGTACTTC. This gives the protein CASSFPREPRETQYF.

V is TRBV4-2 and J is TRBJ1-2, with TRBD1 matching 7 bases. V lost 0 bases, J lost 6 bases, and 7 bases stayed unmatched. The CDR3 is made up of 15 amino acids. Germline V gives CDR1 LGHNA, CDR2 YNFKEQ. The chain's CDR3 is CASSQDTGQRHGYTF. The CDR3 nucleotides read TGTGCCAGCAGCCAAGATACGGGACAGAGGCATGGCTACACCTTC.

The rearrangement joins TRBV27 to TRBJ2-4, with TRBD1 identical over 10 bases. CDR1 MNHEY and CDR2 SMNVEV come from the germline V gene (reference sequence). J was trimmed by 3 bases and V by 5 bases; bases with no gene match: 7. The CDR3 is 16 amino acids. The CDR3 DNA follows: TGTGCCAGCAGTCCGTGGACAGGGGGGATCAAAAACATTCAGTACTTC. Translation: CASSPWTGGIKNIQYF.

The CDR3 sequence is CSVQSGDSSNIQYF. CDR3 bases: TGCAGCGTTCAATCCGGGGACAGCTCAAACATTCAGTACTTC. The V call is TRBV29-1, the J call TRBJ2-4; TRBD1 aligns across 7 bases. The CDR3 covers 14 residues. V dropped 5 bases and J dropped 6; count of bases not matched to a gene: 10. Germline lookup yields CDR1 SQVTM and CDR2 ANQGSEA. The full variable domain, in which reference TRBV29-1 and TRBJ2-4 provide the parts outside the CDR3, is SAVISQKPSRDICQRGTSLTIQCQVDSQVTMMFWYRQQPGQSLTLIATANQGSEATYESGFVIDKFPISRPNLTFSTLTVSNMSPEDSSIYLCSVQSGDSSNIQYFGAGTRLSVL.

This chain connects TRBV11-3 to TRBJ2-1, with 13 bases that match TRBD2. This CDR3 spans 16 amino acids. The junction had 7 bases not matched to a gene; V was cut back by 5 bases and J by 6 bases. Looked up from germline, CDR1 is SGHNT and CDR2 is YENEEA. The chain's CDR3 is CASSPGTSGIPNEQFF. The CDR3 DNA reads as TGTGCCAGCAGCCCGGGGACTAGCGGGATTCCCAATGAGCAGTTCTTC. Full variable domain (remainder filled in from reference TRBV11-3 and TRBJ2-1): EAGVVQSPRYKIIEKKQPVAFWCNPISGHNTLYWYLQNLGQGPELLIRYENEEAVDDSQLPKDRFSAERLKGVDSTLKIQPAELGDSAVYLCASSPGTSGIPNEQFFGPGTRLTVL.

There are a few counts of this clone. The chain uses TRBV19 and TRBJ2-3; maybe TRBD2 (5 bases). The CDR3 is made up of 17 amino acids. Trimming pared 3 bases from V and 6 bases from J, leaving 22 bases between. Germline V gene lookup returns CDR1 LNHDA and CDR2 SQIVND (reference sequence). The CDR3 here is CASSMPPGENIRDTQYF. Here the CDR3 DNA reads TGTGCCAGTAGTATGCCGCCCGGGGAGAATATCCGGGATACGCAGTATTTT.

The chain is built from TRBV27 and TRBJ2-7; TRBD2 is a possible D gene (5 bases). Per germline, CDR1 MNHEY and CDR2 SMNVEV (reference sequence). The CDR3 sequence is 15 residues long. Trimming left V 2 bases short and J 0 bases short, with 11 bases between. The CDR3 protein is CASSLEGRSSYEQYF. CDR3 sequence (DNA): TGTGCCAGCAGTTTAGAGGGCAGGAGCTCCTACGAGCAGTACTTC.

The CDR3 here is CASSEAGGPYNEQFF. Here the CDR3 DNA reads TGTGCCAGCAGCGAGGCGGGAGGGCCATACAATGAGCAGTTCTTC. The J gene is TRBJ2-1, the V gene TRBV9, with TRBD2 identical over 9 bases. J was trimmed by 4 bases and V by 3 bases; bases with no gene match: 5. CDR1 SGDLS and CDR2 YYNGEE come from the germline V gene. CDR3 length equals 15 residues.

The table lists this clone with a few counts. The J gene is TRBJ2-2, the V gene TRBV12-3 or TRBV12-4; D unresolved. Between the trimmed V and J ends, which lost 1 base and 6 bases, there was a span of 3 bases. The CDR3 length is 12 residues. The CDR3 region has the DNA TGTGCCAGCAGTTTAGGCGCCGGGGAGCTGTTTTTT. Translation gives CASSLGAGELFF.

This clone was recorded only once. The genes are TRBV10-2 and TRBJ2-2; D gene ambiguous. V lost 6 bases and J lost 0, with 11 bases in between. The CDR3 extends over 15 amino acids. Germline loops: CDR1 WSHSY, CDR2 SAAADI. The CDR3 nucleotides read TGCGCCAGCAGAGTGGTCGCAGCGAACACCGGGGAGCTGTTTTTT. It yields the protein CASRVVAANTGELFF.

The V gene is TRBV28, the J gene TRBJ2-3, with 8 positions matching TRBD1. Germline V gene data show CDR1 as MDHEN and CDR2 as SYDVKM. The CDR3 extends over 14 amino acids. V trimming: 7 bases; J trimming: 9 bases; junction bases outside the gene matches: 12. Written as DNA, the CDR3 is TGTGCCAGCACCACGCCAGACAGGGGTGGAACGCAGTATTTT. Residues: CASTTPDRGGTQYF.

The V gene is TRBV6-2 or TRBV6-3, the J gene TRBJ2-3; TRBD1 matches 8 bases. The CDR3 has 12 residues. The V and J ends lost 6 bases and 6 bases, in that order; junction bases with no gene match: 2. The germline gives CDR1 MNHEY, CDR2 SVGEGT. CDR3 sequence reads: CASRYRGDTQYF. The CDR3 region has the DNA TGTGCCAGCAGATACAGGGGGGATACGCAGTATTTT.

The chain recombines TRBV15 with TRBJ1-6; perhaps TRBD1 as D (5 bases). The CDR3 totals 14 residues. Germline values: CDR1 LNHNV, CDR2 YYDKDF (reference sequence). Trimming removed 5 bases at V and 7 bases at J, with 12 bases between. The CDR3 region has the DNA TGTGCCACCAGCCGCAGGGTGGGGAATTCACCCCTCCACTTT. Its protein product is CATSRRVGNSPLHF.

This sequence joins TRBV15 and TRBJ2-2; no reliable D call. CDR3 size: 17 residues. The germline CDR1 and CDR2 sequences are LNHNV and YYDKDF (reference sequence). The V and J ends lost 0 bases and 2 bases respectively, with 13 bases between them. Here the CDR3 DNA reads TGTGCCACCAGCAGAGATGTGCAGGACCCCAACACCGGGGAGCTGTTTTTT. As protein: CATSRDVQDPNTGELFF.

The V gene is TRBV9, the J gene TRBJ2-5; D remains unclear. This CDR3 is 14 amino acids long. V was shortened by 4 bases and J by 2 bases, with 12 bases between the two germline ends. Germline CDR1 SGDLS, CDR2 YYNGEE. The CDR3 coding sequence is TGTGCCAGCAGCCCACGCCAGGAGCAAGAGACCCAGTACTTC. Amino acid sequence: CASSPRQEQETQYF. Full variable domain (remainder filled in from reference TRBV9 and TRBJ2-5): DSGVTQTPKHLITATGQRVTLRCSPRSGDLSVYWYQQSLDQGLQFLIQYYNGEERAKGNILERFSAQQFPDLHSELNLSSLELGDSALYFCASSPRQEQETQYFGPGTRLLVL.